This TCR beta chain is drawn from a study of T cells in Graves' hyperthyroidism and ophthalmopathy. General study points: Blood shared most expanded thyroid clonotypes above 0.001. With a median lead of 6.5 months before onset, the model predicted ophthalmopathy. Using 13 V-J features, a model discriminated ophthalmopathy from stable hyperthyroidism.

Details on this clonotype: Its antigen is still unknown.

TCR beta CDR3 region amplification was performed from RNA transcripts. First-round RT-PCR with HTBI primers amplified the TCR CDR3 region. TCRdb reprocessed the multiplex PCR reads via MiXCR and lists one record per CDR3 protein. The sample carries over 650,000 distinct CDR3 sequences, over 40% recorded once. For the diagnoses, clinical symptoms, serum thyroxine and TRAb, thyroid ultrasound and orbital computed tomography were used. The length of the CDR3 is 14 residues. The germline V and J ends were trimmed by 6 bases and 8 bases, with 19 bases remaining between them. The gene calls are TRBV12-3 or TRBV12-4 and TRBJ1-2, with D possibly being TRBD1 (5 bases). Sequenced material: peripheral blood or thyroid tissue (not recorded which). This receptor was obtained from an adult man with Graves' disease, either hyperthyroidism or ophthalmopathy (not recorded which). CDR3 nucleotide sequence: TGTGCCAGCAGCCAAGCCCAGGGCGGGCAAGGCTACACCTTC. Protein product: CASSQAQGGQGYTF.